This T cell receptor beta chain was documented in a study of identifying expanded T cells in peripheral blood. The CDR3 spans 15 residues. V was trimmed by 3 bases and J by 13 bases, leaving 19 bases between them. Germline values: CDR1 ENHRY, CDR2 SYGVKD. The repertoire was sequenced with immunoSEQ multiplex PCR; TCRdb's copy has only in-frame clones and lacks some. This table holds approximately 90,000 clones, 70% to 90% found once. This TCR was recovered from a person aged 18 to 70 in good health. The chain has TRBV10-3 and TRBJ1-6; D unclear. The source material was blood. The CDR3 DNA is TGTGCCATCAGTGAAATTTTGGCCGGGAATGCGCCCCTCCACTTT. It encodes CAISEILAGNAPLHF.